A single T cell receptor beta chain is shown here with its context. The antigen is not known. The junction does not match germline at one end; this may be a read error. The data originate from a study of beta chain features in type 1 diabetes. Whole-study findings and limits: In all four CD4+ subsets, TCRB CDR3 length was significantly, moderately reduced in type 1 diabetes.

Germline CDR1 is SGHNT and CDR2 is YYREEE (reference sequence). This CDR3 comprises 13 residues. The whole isolated RNA underwent reverse transcription, so sequencing captured expressed TCRB transcripts. Sequencing used immunoSEQ multiplex PCR; TCRdb keeps in-frame clones, though not all of them. Found here are some 350,000 clones, 8.5% to 10% of them singletons; the top ten hold about 0.64%. The sequence came from a man aged 30-40 years with type 1 diabetes. The specimen was central memory CD4+ T cells from blood. The genes are TRBV5-4 and TRBJ2-5; D perhaps matches TRBD1 (6 bases). CDR3 loop: CANSLDRKETQYF. The CDR3 region has the DNA TGTGCCAACAGCTTGGACAGAAAAGAGACCCAGTACTTC. The full variable domain, in which reference TRBV5-4 and TRBJ2-5 provide the parts outside the CDR3, is ETGVTQSPTHLIKTRGQQVTLRCSSQSGHNTVSWYQQALGQGPQFIFQYYREEENGRGNFPPRFSGLQFPNYSSELNVNALELDDSALYLCANSLDRKETQYFGPGTRLLVL.